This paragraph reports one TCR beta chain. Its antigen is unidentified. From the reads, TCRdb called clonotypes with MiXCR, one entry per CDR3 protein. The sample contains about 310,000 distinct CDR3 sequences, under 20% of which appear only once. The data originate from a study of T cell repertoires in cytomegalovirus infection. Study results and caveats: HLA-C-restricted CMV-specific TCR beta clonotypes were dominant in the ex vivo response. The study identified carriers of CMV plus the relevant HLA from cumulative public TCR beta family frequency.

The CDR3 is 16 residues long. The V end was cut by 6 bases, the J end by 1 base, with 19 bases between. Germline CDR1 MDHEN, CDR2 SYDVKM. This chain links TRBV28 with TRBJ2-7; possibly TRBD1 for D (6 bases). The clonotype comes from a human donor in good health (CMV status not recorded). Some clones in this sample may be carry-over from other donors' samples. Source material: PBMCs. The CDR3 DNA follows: TGTGCCAGCAGCTTCACCCAGGGGATCCCATCCTACGAGCAGTACTTC. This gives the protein CASSFTQGIPSYEQYF.